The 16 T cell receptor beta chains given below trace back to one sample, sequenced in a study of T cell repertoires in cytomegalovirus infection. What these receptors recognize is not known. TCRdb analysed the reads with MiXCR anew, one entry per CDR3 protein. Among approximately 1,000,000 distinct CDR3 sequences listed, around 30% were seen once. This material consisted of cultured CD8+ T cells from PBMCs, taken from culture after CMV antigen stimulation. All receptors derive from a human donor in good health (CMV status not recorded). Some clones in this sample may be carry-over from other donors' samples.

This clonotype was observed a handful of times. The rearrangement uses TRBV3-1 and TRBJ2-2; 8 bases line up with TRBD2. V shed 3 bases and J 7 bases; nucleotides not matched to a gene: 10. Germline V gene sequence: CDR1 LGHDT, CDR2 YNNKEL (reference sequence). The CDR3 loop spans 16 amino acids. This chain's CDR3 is CASSQQRGPLDGELFF. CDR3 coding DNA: TGTGCCAGCAGCCAGCAGCGGGGGCCCCTTGACGGGGAGCTGTTTTTT.

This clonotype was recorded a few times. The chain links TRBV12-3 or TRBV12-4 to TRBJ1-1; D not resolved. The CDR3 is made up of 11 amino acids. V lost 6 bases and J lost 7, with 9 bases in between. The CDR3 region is CASSPSFEAFF. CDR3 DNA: TGTGCCAGCAGCCCGTCTTTTGAAGCTTTCTTT.

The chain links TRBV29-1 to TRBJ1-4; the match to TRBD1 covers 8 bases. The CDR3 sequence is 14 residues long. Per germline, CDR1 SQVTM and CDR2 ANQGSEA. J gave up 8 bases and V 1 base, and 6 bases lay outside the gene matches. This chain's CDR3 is CSVEGAGGYEKLFF. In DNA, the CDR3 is TGCAGCGTTGAAGGGGCAGGGGGCTACGAAAAACTGTTTTTT.

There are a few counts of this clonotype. CDR3 sequence: CSYADGQGWYNEQFF. As DNA, the CDR3 is TGCAGTTACGCCGATGGACAGGGTTGGTACAATGAGCAGTTCTTC. The genes are TRBV20-1 and TRBJ2-1; 8 bases agree with TRBD1. CDR1 is DFQATT and CDR2 is SNEGSKA in the germline V gene (reference sequence). CDR3 length: 15 amino acids. With V trimmed by 8 bases and J by 4 bases, 13 bases remained unmatched.

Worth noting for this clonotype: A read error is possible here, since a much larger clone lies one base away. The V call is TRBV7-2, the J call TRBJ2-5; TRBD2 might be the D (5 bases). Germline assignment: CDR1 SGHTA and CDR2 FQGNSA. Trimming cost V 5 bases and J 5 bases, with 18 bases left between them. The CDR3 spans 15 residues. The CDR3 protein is CASSASTREPETQYF. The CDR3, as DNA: TGTGCCAGCAGCGCCTCGACGAGGGAGCCGGAGACCCAGTACTTC.

CDR3 in DNA: TGTGCCAGCAGTGAGTGGGAGTCCTACAATGAGCAGTTCTTC. It encodes CASSEWESYNEQFF. The chain links TRBV6-1 to TRBJ2-1; D is possibly TRBD2 (5 bases). V was pared by 3 bases and J by 1 base, with 7 bases between. CDR3 length equals 14 residues. Germline CDR1 reads MNHNS; CDR2 reads SASEGT.

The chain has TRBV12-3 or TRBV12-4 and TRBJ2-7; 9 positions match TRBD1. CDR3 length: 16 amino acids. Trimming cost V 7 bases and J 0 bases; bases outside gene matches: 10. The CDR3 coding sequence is TGTGCCAGCAACGCAGCCGGGACAGGGACCTCCTACGAGCAGTACTTC. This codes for CASNAAGTGTSYEQYF.

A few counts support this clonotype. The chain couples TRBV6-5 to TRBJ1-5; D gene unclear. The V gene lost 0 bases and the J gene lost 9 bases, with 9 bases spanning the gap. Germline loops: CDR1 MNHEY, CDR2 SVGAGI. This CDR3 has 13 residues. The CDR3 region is CASSYSPRSPQHF. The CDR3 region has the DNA TGTGCCAGCAGTTACTCCCCCAGGTCGCCCCAGCATTTT.

The CDR3 sequence: CASSLWDGSSEAFF. CDR3 sequence (DNA): TGTGCCAGTAGTTTGTGGGACGGGTCGTCTGAAGCTTTCTTT. The chain uses TRBV19 and TRBJ1-1; TRBD1 is a possible D gene (5 bases). The V and J ends lost 5 bases and 6 bases respectively, with 16 bases between them. The CDR3 is made up of 14 amino acids. CDR1 LNHDA and CDR2 SQIVND come from the germline V gene (reference sequence).

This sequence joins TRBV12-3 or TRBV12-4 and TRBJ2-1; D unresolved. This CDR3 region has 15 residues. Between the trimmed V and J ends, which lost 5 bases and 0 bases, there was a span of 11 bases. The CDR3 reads CASSRLLSSYNEQFF. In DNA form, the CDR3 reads TGTGCCAGCAGTAGACTCCTCAGCTCCTACAATGAGCAGTTCTTC.

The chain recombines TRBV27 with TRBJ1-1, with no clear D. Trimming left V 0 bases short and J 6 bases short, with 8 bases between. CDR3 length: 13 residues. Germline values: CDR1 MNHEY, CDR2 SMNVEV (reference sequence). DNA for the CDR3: TGTGCCAGCAGTTTATCGCCCCTTGCTGAAGCTTTCTTT. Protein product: CASSLSPLAEAFF.

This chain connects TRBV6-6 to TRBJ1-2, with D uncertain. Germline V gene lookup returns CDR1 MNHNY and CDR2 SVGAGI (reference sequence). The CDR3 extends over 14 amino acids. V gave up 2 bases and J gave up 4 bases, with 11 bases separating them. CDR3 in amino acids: CASSYLQIFYGYTF. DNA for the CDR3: TGTGCCAGCAGTTACCTACAGATATTCTATGGCTACACCTTC.

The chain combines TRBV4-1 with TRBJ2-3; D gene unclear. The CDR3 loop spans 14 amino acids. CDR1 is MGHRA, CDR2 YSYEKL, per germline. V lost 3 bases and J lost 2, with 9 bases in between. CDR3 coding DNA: TGCGCCAGCAGCCAGAGGACCTTCACAGATACGCAGTATTTT. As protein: CASSQRTFTDTQYF.

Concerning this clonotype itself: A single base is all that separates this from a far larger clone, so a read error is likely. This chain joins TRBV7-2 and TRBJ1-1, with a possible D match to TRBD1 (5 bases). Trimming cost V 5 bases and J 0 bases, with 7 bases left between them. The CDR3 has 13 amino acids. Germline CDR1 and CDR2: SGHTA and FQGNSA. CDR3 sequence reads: CTSSRGMNTEAFF. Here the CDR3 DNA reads TGTACCAGCAGCAGGGGAATGAACACTGAAGCTTTCTTT.

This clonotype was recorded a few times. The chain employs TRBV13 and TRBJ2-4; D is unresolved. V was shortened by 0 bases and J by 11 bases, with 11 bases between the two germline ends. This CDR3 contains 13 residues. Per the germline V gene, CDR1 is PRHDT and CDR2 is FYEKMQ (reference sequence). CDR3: CASSLGWNSLQYF. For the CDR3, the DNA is TGTGCCAGCAGCTTAGGCTGGAATTCCCTTCAGTACTTC.

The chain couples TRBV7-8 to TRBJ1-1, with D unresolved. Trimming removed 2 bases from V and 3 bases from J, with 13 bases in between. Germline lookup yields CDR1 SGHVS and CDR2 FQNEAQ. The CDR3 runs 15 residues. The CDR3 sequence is CASSLSRLYDTEAFF. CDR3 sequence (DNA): TGTGCCAGCAGCTTATCCCGGCTTTACGACACTGAAGCTTTCTTT. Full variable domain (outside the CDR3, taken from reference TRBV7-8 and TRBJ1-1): GAGVSQSPRYKVAKRGQDVALRCDPISGHVSLFWYQQALGQGPEFLTYFQNEAQLDKSGLPSDRFFAERPEGSVSTLKIQRTQQEDSAVYLCASSLSRLYDTEAFFGQGTRLTVV.